A single sample is the source of the 30 T cell receptor beta chains below, sequenced in a study of T cells expressing NK-cell markers (dated by TCRdb to between 2020 and 2021). The library came from 5' RACE. The sequencing machine was an Illumina HiSeq 2000. TCRdb reprocessed the reads and lists each CDR3 protein sequence as a single entry, with no DNA. The table for this sample lists under 600,000 distinct CDR3 sequences. The top ten constitute 1.4% of the sample. Sequenced: blood T cells: a sorted CD56 or NKG2C T cell subset, CD4+ or CD8+ T cells, or bulk PBMC T cells (not recorded which). The receptors originated from a woman between 45 and 60 years old in good health. Donor details come from another sample of the same person, matched by shared clones.

The chain uses TRBV20-1 and TRBJ2-3. This CDR3 is 15 amino acids long. Germline CDR1 DFQATT, CDR2 SNEGSKA (reference sequence). This chain's CDR3 is CSARRTETSTDTQYF.

The rearrangement joins TRBV6-5 to TRBJ1-1. The CDR3 has 14 amino acids. The germline V gene encodes CDR1 MNHEY and CDR2 SVGAGI. CDR3 sequence reads: CASSYSRGNTEAFF.

V is TRBV6-1 and J is TRBJ2-2; TCRdb reports TRBD1, a call that lacks DNA to check it against. From germline, CDR1 is MNHNS and CDR2 SASEGT. CDR3 length equals 15 residues. CDR3 amino acids: CASTLPGAPTGELFF.

This chain links TRBV12-3 or TRBV12-4 with TRBJ2-1; the TRBD1 assignment by TCRdb is unverifiable without DNA. The CDR3 extends over 13 amino acids. The chain's CDR3 is CASSLNEGAPQFF.

The chain has TRBV16 and TRBJ2-7; the TCRdb D gene call, TRBD1, has no DNA to confirm it. The germline V gene has CDR1 KGHSY and CDR2 FQNENV. This CDR3 contains 18 residues. CDR3 residues: CASSQWAHTLTRNYEQYF.

This rearrangement joins TRBV10-2 to TRBJ2-4. Germline lookup yields CDR1 WSHSY and CDR2 SAAADI. The CDR3 has 11 residues. The CDR3: CASSDSAYSYF.

The rearrangement joins TRBV11-2 to TRBJ2-1; the TRBD2 assignment by TCRdb is unverifiable without DNA. Germline V gene sequence: CDR1 SGHAT, CDR2 FQNNGV. The CDR3 has 15 residues. The CDR3 sequence is CASSLFRDFGNEQFF.

V usage is TRBV29-1 and J usage is TRBJ1-3. This CDR3 spans 13 amino acids. The germline V gene has CDR1 SQVTM and CDR2 ANQGSEA. This CDR3 reads CSVGFSDGNTIYF.

V is TRBV24-1 and J is TRBJ2-2; without DNA, the TCRdb call of TRBD2 cannot be checked. The germline gives CDR1 KGHDR, CDR2 SFDVKD. The length of the CDR3 is 18 residues. The CDR3 protein is CATLPIPDPSRNTGELFF.

The chain has TRBV20-1 and TRBJ2-1; TCRdb names TRBD2, which stays unverified in the absence of DNA. The CDR3 is made up of 15 amino acids. Looked up from germline, CDR1 is DFQATT and CDR2 is SNEGSKA (reference sequence). The CDR3 loop is CSARDFQEAGNEQFF.

The CDR3 loop is CASKVEFTSYNEQFF. V and J are TRBV2 and TRBJ2-1. The CDR3 spans 15 residues. The V gene's germline CDR1 is SNHLY and CDR2 FYNNEI.

This chain joins TRBV3-1 and TRBJ2-3. Germline V gene sequence: CDR1 LGHDT, CDR2 YNNKEL (reference sequence). The CDR3 spans 15 residues. The CDR3 sequence: CASSQDIGRWDTQYF.

The chain links TRBV10-3 to TRBJ2-5; TCRdb reports TRBD2, a call that lacks DNA to check it against. The CDR3 extends over 14 amino acids. Germline V gives CDR1 ENHRY, CDR2 SYGVKD. The CDR3 reads CAISVTSAGETQYF.

The chain recombines TRBV14 with TRBJ2-6; TCRdb's D gene call, TRBD1, goes unchecked for lack of DNA. In germline, CDR1 is SGHDN, CDR2 FVKESK. The length of the CDR3 is 21 residues. This CDR3 reads CASSQDSISGQGTAGANVLTF.

The chain uses TRBV5-4 and TRBJ1-2. The CDR3 covers 13 residues. Germline CDR1 reads SGHNT; CDR2 reads YYREEE (reference sequence). The CDR3 reads CASSLQGWGLYTF.

V usage is TRBV4-1 and J usage is TRBJ2-7; the TRBD2 assignment by TCRdb is unverifiable without DNA. Germline V gene lookup returns CDR1 MGHRA and CDR2 YSYEKL. The CDR3 length is 15 residues. The CDR3 here is CASSQVGTRDREQYF.

V gene TRBV20-1 combines with J gene TRBJ2-7; the TCRdb call, TRBD2, lacks DNA for checking. Germline V gene lookup returns CDR1 DFQATT and CDR2 SNEGSKA (reference sequence). The CDR3 contains 18 residues. The CDR3 loop is CSARDFRGLAASAYEQYF.

The chain combines TRBV27 with TRBJ2-3; TCRdb names TRBD1, which stays unverified in the absence of DNA. The CDR3 is 11 residues long. Germline loops: CDR1 MNHEY, CDR2 SMNVEV (reference sequence). The chain's CDR3 is CASSLGGMQYF.

The J gene is TRBJ2-7, the V gene TRBV12-3 or TRBV12-4; TCRdb proposes TRBD1, but this gene call is untestable without DNA. The CDR3 spans 16 residues. CDR3: CASSPSGWTFRYEQYF.

This chain joins TRBV7-9 and TRBJ2-3; the D call from TCRdb, TRBD2, cannot be confirmed without DNA. The CDR3 contains 18 residues. In germline, CDR1 is SEHNR, CDR2 FQNEAQ (reference sequence). This chain's CDR3 is CASSFWRTSGTSVVTQYF. The complete variable domain, with remaining parts taken from reference TRBV7-9 and TRBJ2-3, reads DTGVSQNPRHKITKRGQNVTFRCDPISEHNRLYWYRQTLGQGPEFLTYFQNEAQLEKSRLLSDRFSAERPKGSFSTLEIQRTEQGDSAMYLCASSFWRTSGTSVVTQYFGPGTRLTVL.

The gene calls are TRBV2 and TRBJ2-1; as DNA is missing, the TRBD2 call by TCRdb cannot be tested. Germline V lookup: CDR1 SNHLY, CDR2 FYNNEI. This CDR3 has 15 amino acids. The CDR3 protein is CASSDIAGRIAEQFF. Full variable domain (remainder filled in from reference TRBV2 and TRBJ2-1): EPEVTQTPSHQVTQMGQEVILRCVPISNHLYFYWYRQILGQKVEFLVSFYNNEISEKSEIFDDQFSVERPDGSNFTLKIRSTKLEDSAMYFCASSDIAGRIAEQFFGPGTRLTVL.

This rearrangement joins TRBV5-1 to TRBJ2-5; the D call from TCRdb, TRBD2, cannot be confirmed without DNA. This CDR3 has 16 amino acids. Germline values: CDR1 SGHRS, CDR2 YFSETQ. The CDR3: CASSFRGREQKETQYF.

This chain connects TRBV20-1 to TRBJ2-7; there is no DNA to check the TCRdb D call of TRBD1. The CDR3 has 16 residues. Germline V gene data show CDR1 as DFQATT and CDR2 as SNEGSKA (reference sequence). The CDR3 is CSASIQGRLRRYEQYF.

The chain couples TRBV5-1 to TRBJ2-1; TCRdb calls TRBD2, which cannot be checked without DNA. The CDR3 has 14 residues. The V gene's germline CDR1 is SGHRS and CDR2 YFSETQ. This CDR3 is CASSSIAGNNEQFF.

The chain recombines TRBV27 with TRBJ1-5; TCRdb outputs TRBD1, but without DNA this stays unchecked. Germline V gene sequence: CDR1 MNHEY, CDR2 SMNVEV (reference sequence). The CDR3 contains 17 residues. The CDR3 reads CASSLLGLGQGREPQHF.

This chain connects TRBV5-1 to TRBJ2-3; TCRdb gives TRBD2 as the D gene, but with no DNA this cannot be confirmed. The CDR3 totals 17 residues. The germline V gene encodes CDR1 SGHRS and CDR2 YFSETQ. CDR3: CASSLPRLAGGADTQYF.

The rearrangement links TRBV20-1 to TRBJ2-1; TCRdb reports TRBD1, a call that lacks DNA to check it against. The germline V gene encodes CDR1 DFQATT and CDR2 SNEGSKA (reference sequence). This CDR3 region has 12 residues. CDR3: CSASWGSSEQFF.

The J gene is TRBJ2-3, the V gene TRBV5-1; TCRdb selects TRBD1, and the lack of DNA leaves this call unchecked. The CDR3 loop spans 15 amino acids. The germline V gene encodes CDR1 SGHRS and CDR2 YFSETQ. The CDR3: CASSFGGQGSNTQYF.

The genes are TRBV12-5 and TRBJ2-3. Germline lookup yields CDR1 LGHNT and CDR2 FRNRAP. This CDR3 region has 15 residues. The CDR3 is CASGPTGMGTDTQYF.

This chain's CDR3 is CASSQGGLAGGIGELFF. The chain is built from TRBV3-1 and TRBJ2-2; TCRdb calls TRBD2, which cannot be checked without DNA. Germline loops: CDR1 LGHDT, CDR2 YNNKEL (reference sequence). The CDR3 is 17 amino acids.